The next 16 T cell receptor beta chains were all read from a single sample in a study of control samples from healthy donors and cancer patients. Using immunoSEQ multiplex PCR, the repertoire was profiled, and TCRdb retains in-frame clones only, with some absent. The data hold approximately 220,000 clones, with roughly 94% observed a single time. The sequenced sample consisted of blood. All receptors come from a man aged 50 to 59 in good health.

The count of this clone is one. The chain joins TRBV5-1 to TRBJ2-2, with D possibly being TRBD1 (6 bases). Germline CDR1 SGHRS, CDR2 YFSETQ. With 6 bases removed from V and 1 base from J, the gap between germline ends came to 13 bases. This CDR3 is built from 15 residues. CDR3 DNA: TGCGCCAGCACCGTGACAGGACTGAACACCGGGGAGCTGTTTTTT. Its translation is CASTVTGLNTGELFF. Full variable domain (outside the CDR3, taken from reference TRBV5-1 and TRBJ2-2): KAGVTQTPRYLIKTRGQQVTLSCSPISGHRSVSWYQQTPGQGLQFLFEYFSETQRNKGNFPGRFSGRQFSNSRSEMNVSTLELGDSALYLCASTVTGLNTGELFFGEGSRLTVL.

The chain has TRBV7-9 and TRBJ1-2, with D perhaps matching TRBD1 (5 bases). The germline gives CDR1 SEHNR, CDR2 FQNEAQ (reference sequence). The length of the CDR3 is 13 residues. With 2 bases removed from V and 10 bases from J, the gap between germline ends came to 14 bases. CDR3 nucleotides: TGTGCCAGCAGCTTAAGGGGCGGGGGTGTCTACACCTTC. Its translation: CASSLRGGGVYTF.

The chain links TRBV5-1 to TRBJ1-6; D is unclear. The CDR3 has 16 amino acids. The V end was cut by 5 bases, the J end by 5 bases, with 17 bases between. In germline, CDR1 is SGHRS, CDR2 YFSETQ. This chain's CDR3 is CASRVFGSTNNSPLHF. DNA for the CDR3: TGCGCCAGCAGGGTATTCGGGAGTACGAATAATTCACCCCTCCACTTT.

The V and J genes are TRBV6-6 and TRBJ1-1, with D maybe TRBD1 (6 bases). The CDR3 spans 14 residues. The germline V and J ends were trimmed by 0 bases and 5 bases, with 10 bases remaining between them. Germline CDR1 is MNHNY and CDR2 is SVGAGI (reference sequence). Here the CDR3 DNA reads TGTGCCAGCAGTTACTCGAGAGGGGGTACTGAAGCTTTCTTT. It encodes CASSYSRGGTEAFF.

V is TRBV7-2 and J is TRBJ2-5, with TRBD1 as a possible D gene (5 bases). This CDR3 spans 15 amino acids. Germline CDR1 is SGHTA and CDR2 is FQGNSA. Trimming removed 3 bases at V and 5 bases at J, with 16 bases between. The CDR3 DNA sequence: TGTGCCAGCAGCTTCCAGGGTAGGGTTGTGGAGACCCAGTACTTC. Translated: CASSFQGRVVETQYF.

This clone was counted a single time. V is TRBV5-1 and J is TRBJ2-6; perhaps TRBD1 as D (5 bases). The germline V and J ends were trimmed by 7 bases and 0 bases, with 14 bases remaining between them. Per the germline V gene, CDR1 is SGHRS and CDR2 is YFSETQ. The CDR3 is 16 amino acids. The CDR3 reads CASQIDSRSGANVLTF. CDR3 DNA sequence: TGCGCCAGCCAAATCGACAGCCGCTCTGGGGCCAACGTCCTGACTTTC.

The chain carries TRBV5-1 and TRBJ1-1, with TRBD1 matching 9 bases. Germline loops: CDR1 SGHRS, CDR2 YFSETQ. The CDR3 loop spans 15 amino acids. Trimming removed 4 bases from V and 1 base from J; junction bases left unmatched: 5. The CDR3 DNA reads as TGCGCCAGCAGCGAACCGGGACAGGGGAACACTGAAGCTTTCTTT. Translation gives CASSEPGQGNTEAFF. Looking up the rest from reference TRBV5-1 and TRBJ1-1 gives the full variable domain: KAGVTQTPRYLIKTRGQQVTLSCSPISGHRSVSWYQQTPGQGLQFLFEYFSETQRNKGNFPGRFSGRQFSNSRSEMNVSTLELGDSALYLCASSEPGQGNTEAFFGQGTRLTVV.

This clone has only one observation. This chain links TRBV30 with TRBJ2-7; no definite D call. The germline gives CDR1 GTSNPN, CDR2 SVGIG (reference sequence). This CDR3 has 13 amino acids. Trimming cost V 1 base and J 5 bases, with 12 bases left between them. CDR3 amino acids: CAWSEGSHDEQYF. In DNA, the CDR3 is TGTGCCTGGAGTGAGGGCAGTCACGACGAGCAGTACTTC.

V and J are TRBV14 and TRBJ2-7; D is perhaps TRBD1 (6 bases). This CDR3 has 17 residues. Germline-derived CDR1 and CDR2 are SGHDN and FVKESK. V lost 0 bases, J lost 4 bases, and 19 bases lay in between. The CDR3 loop is CASSQEGYRVTSYEQYV. CDR3 bases: TGTGCCAGCAGCCAAGAAGGGTACAGGGTCACTTCTTACGAGCAGTACGTC.

The V and J genes are TRBV10-3 and TRBJ2-1; D call uncertain. Trimming pared 10 bases from V and 7 bases from J, leaving 17 bases between. The CDR3 runs 13 residues. The germline gives CDR1 ENHRY, CDR2 SYGVKD. The CDR3 loop reads CATHTGGVNEQFF. CDR3 nucleotides: TGTGCCACCCATACCGGTGGCGTTAATGAGCAGTTCTTC.

In this sample, this clone turned up once. J is TRBJ2-1 and V is TRBV7-9; 10 bases line up with TRBD2. This CDR3 has 15 residues. With V trimmed by 5 bases and J by 2 bases, 3 bases remained unmatched. The germline V gene encodes CDR1 SEHNR and CDR2 FQNEAQ (reference sequence). The CDR3 here is CASSKLAGTYNEQFF. The CDR3 bases are TGTGCCAGCAGCAAACTAGCGGGAACCTACAATGAGCAGTTCTTC.

The chain carries TRBV2 and TRBJ1-5; no definite D call. V gave up 0 bases and J gave up 9 bases, with 9 bases separating them. Germline lookup yields CDR1 SNHLY and CDR2 FYNNEI. CDR3 length equals 13 residues. This chain's CDR3 is CASSEARAAPQHF. For the CDR3, the DNA is TGTGCCAGCAGTGAAGCCCGGGCCGCGCCCCAGCATTTT.

In the case of this clone: In the same sample, other DNA sequences code for this CDR3. This chain joins TRBV7-2 and TRBJ1-4, with 9 bases identical to TRBD1. V dropped 5 bases and J dropped 5; count of bases not matched to a gene: 3. Germline CDR1 and CDR2: SGHTA and FQGNSA. The CDR3 totals 14 residues. CDR3 protein: CASSPDRGNEKLFF. CDR3 bases: TGTGCCAGCAGCCCGGACAGGGGAAATGAAAAACTGTTTTTT.

This chain connects TRBV28 to TRBJ1-2; D may be TRBD1 (5 bases). Per germline, CDR1 MDHEN and CDR2 SYDVKM. The CDR3 totals 14 residues. V dropped 7 bases and J dropped 8 bases, with 20 bases sitting between them. CDR3 sequence (DNA): TGTGCCAGCATGATCGGGACCTCGACGGGAGGCTACACCTTC. Its translation: CASMIGTSTGGYTF.

DNA for the CDR3: TGTGCCAGCCGACTATATGACTATGGCTACACCTTC. It yields the protein CASRLYDYGYTF. This rearrangement joins TRBV28 to TRBJ1-2; D remains ambiguous. The CDR3 length is 12 residues. CDR1 and CDR2 (germline): MDHEN, SYDVKM. The germline V and J ends were trimmed by 8 bases and 3 bases, with 10 bases remaining between them.

The chain employs TRBV4-3 and TRBJ1-3, with D possibly matching TRBD1 (5 bases). Germline CDR1 reads LGHNA; CDR2 reads YSLEER. The CDR3 totals 21 residues. Trimming pared 2 bases from V and 0 bases from J, leaving 26 bases between. The CDR3 loop is CASSQTRTPQTPTSSGNTIYF. CDR3 DNA sequence: TGCGCCAGCAGCCAAACCCGGACACCCCAAACCCCGACAAGCTCTGGAAACACCATATATTTT.